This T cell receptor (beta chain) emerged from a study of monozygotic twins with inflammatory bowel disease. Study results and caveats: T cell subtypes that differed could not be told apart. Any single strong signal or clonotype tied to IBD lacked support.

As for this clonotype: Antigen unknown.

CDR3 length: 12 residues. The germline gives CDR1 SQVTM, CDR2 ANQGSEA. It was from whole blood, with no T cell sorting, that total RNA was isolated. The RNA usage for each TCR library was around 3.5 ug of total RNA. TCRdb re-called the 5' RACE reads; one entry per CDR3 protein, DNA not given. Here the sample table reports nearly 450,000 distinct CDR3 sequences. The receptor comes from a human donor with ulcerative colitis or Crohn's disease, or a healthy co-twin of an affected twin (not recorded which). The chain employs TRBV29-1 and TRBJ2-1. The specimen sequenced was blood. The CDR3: CSVANYLNEQFF.